Here is one T cell receptor (beta chain) with its context. Its antigen has not been determined. Nothing much larger sits one base from this clone, and base qualities are not available. The entry originates in a study of blood T cell repertoires in COVID-19 (dated by TCRdb to 2018 to 2021). Broadly, across the study: The collaborator samples originated in the United States, Italy and Spain and spanned the acute and convalescent phases of COVID-19. The prospective study material was composed of cDNA or gDNA derived from T cells, B-cell-depleted T cells, or PBMCs. The dataset comprised deeply sampled blood TCRbeta repertoires from subjects exposed to, actively infected with, or recovered from COVID-19. The repertoires were released in a freely available public database intended as a resource for research on the immune response to SARS-CoV-2. The samples were drawn from two sources: the first 160 participants of the ongoing ImmuneRACE study, and 1,000 to 1,500 subjects contributed by 6 global collaborators. A de-identified subject ID, COVID-19 status, age in years and sex were almost always included in the sample metadata. HLA class I and class II types, where available, came from metadata supplied by the sample provider rather than from assay-based typing.

Broad study findings and their caveats: Clinical and demographic metadata were provided uncurated, with the amount varying by source and participant.

TCRbeta CDR3 regions were amplified from genomic DNA using the immunoSEQ Assay, a bias-controlled multiplex PCR. The study's processing was this. Nucleated cell counts per sample were estimated from amplification of reference gene primers within the assay. Sequence reads were collapsed and filtered to measure the absolute abundance of every unique TCRbeta CDR3 rearrangement. For each sample, productive Simpson clonality was calculated by taking the square root of Simpson's diversity index across productive rearrangements. The clones in this table, taken by TCRdb from immuneACCESS, are in-frame only. Not every clone is retained; where verified, under half of the shortfall comes from an unresolved V gene, and the cause of the rest is unknown. That table is the source of V, J and clone size, and D and trimming were worked out from the DNA. The sample table records approximately 140,000 clones; approximately 88% of these occur just once. The ten largest clonotypes hold under 2.5% of the sample.

Collaborating institutions collected whole blood in K2EDTA tubes following their own protocols. For TCRbeta analysis, collaborators shipped samples as frozen whole blood, isolated PBMCs, or DNA extracted from either of those sample types. This TCR derives from a man between 65 and 79 years old with acute or convalescent COVID-19. Source material: peripheral blood.

The base sequence is TGTGCCAGCAGCCCGGTGCGGGGTAATTCACCCCTCCACTTT. This sequence encodes CASSPVRGNSPLHF. The sequence is built from TRBV16 and TRBJ1-6; no D gene call is confident. The germline V gene encodes CDR1 KGHSY and CDR2 FQNENV. From cysteine to phenylalanine, the CDR3 is 14 amino acids long. The entry retains the CDR3 DNA only, 42 bases that are in frame from base 1. V is clipped by 4 bases and J by 6 bases, and the sequence between their germline boundaries is 10 bases long.